These 28 T cell receptor beta chains came from one sample sequenced in a study of T cells in Graves' hyperthyroidism and ophthalmopathy. Amplified TCR beta CDR3 regions came from RNA transcripts. HTBI primers were used for first-round RT-PCR of the TCR CDR3. Via MiXCR, TCRdb re-called the multiplex PCR reads, giving one row per CDR3 protein. Of about 400,000 distinct CDR3 sequences in the sample, about 15% were seen once. The sample was blood. The receptor set was obtained from a woman younger than 45 with Graves' hyperthyroidism.

The CDR3: CASSLGLAWNTGELFF. The CDR3 DNA sequence: TGTGCCAGCAGCTTAGGGCTAGCCTGGAACACCGGGGAGCTGTTTTTT. The V gene is TRBV7-9, the J gene TRBJ2-2; D might be TRBD2 (5 bases). The CDR3 extends over 16 amino acids. CDR1 is SEHNR and CDR2 is FQNEAQ in the germline V gene (reference sequence). Between the trimmed V and J ends, which lost 1 base and 1 base, there was a span of 10 bases.

This clonotype was observed at least ten times. V gene TRBV6-7 combines with J gene TRBJ2-5; 7 nucleotides align to TRBD2. TRBV6-7 is given ORF status, its function remaining uncertain. V was pared by 7 bases and J by 1 base, with 6 bases of the junction left unmatched. The CDR3 contains 14 residues. The CDR3 region is CASMGREFQETQYF. The CDR3 DNA reads TGTGCCAGCATGGGGCGGGAGTTCCAAGAGACCCAGTACTTC.

Only a few counts were recorded for this clonotype. The chain is built from TRBV19 and TRBJ2-1; D gene ambiguous. The germline gives CDR1 LNHDA, CDR2 SQIVND (reference sequence). CDR3 length equals 16 residues. V was cut by 6 bases and J by 0 bases, with 15 bases left in between. The CDR3 loop reads CASSPLTALSYNEQFF. In DNA, the CDR3 is TGTGCCAGTAGCCCTCTAACGGCCCTCTCCTACAATGAGCAGTTCTTC.

This clonotype was observed many times. This sequence joins TRBV6-1 and TRBJ2-7; D gene ambiguous. Germline V gene sequence: CDR1 MNHNS, CDR2 SASEGT. The CDR3 is 13 amino acids. The V gene lost 2 bases and the J gene lost 0 bases, with 5 bases spanning the gap. The CDR3, as DNA: TGTGCCAGCAGTGAACTACCCTCCTACGAGCAGTACTTC. Its protein is CASSELPSYEQYF.

In this sample, this clonotype turned up many times. The chain couples TRBV7-9 to TRBJ2-1; TRBD2 matches at 15 bases. Unmatched junction bases numbered 15, after V lost 5 bases and J lost 7 bases. CDR1 and CDR2 from the germline V gene are SEHNR and FQNEAQ (reference sequence). This CDR3 is built from 19 residues. The CDR3 reads CASSPPGTSGRNEKNEQFF. DNA for the CDR3: TGTGCCAGCAGCCCCCCAGGGACTAGCGGGAGGAACGAGAAAAATGAGCAGTTCTTC.

There are a few counts of this clonotype. This chain joins TRBV24-1 and TRBJ2-1; 9 positions match TRBD2. The CDR3 totals 18 residues. In germline, CDR1 is KGHDR, CDR2 SFDVKD. V gave up 6 bases and J gave up 5 bases; unmatched junction bases: 16. CDR3 bases: TGTGCCACCAGTACCACCACCCCAGCGGGAGGACCAAACAATGAGCAGTTCTTC. This encodes CATSTTTPAGGPNNEQFF.

The chain employs TRBV20-1 and TRBJ1-2; perhaps TRBD1 as D (6 bases). The germline V and J ends were trimmed by 5 bases and 4 bases, with 14 bases remaining between them. CDR1 is DFQATT and CDR2 is SNEGSKA in the germline V gene (reference sequence). CDR3 size: 13 residues. CDR3 in amino acids: CSARSGRGYGYTF. The DNA for the CDR3 is TGCAGTGCTCGATCCGGCAGGGGCTATGGCTACACCTTC.

The sample holds many counts of this clonotype. V and J are TRBV28 and TRBJ1-1; D possibly corresponds to TRBD1 (5 bases). Looked up from germline, CDR1 is MDHEN and CDR2 is SYDVKM. V was cut by 2 bases and J by 1 base, with 11 bases left in between. This CDR3 has 15 residues. For the CDR3, the DNA is TGTGCCAGCAGTTTAAGAGGGGATGGGAACACTGAAGCTTTCTTT. Amino acid sequence: CASSLRGDGNTEAFF.

This clonotype was seen more than once but under ten times. This chain joins TRBV30 and TRBJ2-3; unclear D gene. Trimming took 0 bases from V and 5 from J, leaving 3 bases between them. Germline CDR1 and CDR2: GTSNPN and SVGIG (reference sequence). The CDR3 contains 11 residues. The CDR3 reads CAWSVEDTQYF. The CDR3 nucleotides read TGTGCCTGGAGTGTCGAAGATACGCAGTATTTT.

The rearrangement links TRBV20-1 to TRBJ1-2; 12 nucleotides match TRBD1. J gave up 4 bases and V 6 bases, and 9 bases lay outside the gene matches. The CDR3 length is 15 residues. Germline V CDR1 and CDR2: DFQATT, SNEGSKA (reference sequence). In DNA form, the CDR3 reads TGCAGTGCCACCGGGACAGGGGGCGTGGGCTATGGCTACACCTTC. As protein: CSATGTGGVGYGYTF.

In its sample, this clonotype was seen many times. The chain is built from TRBV5-5 and TRBJ2-5; perhaps D is TRBD1 or TRBD2 (5 bases each). The V gene's germline CDR1 is SGHKS and CDR2 YYEKEE (reference sequence). Trimming shortened V by 2 bases and J by 5 bases, and 13 bases separated the two germline ends. CDR3 length: 14 amino acids. The CDR3 DNA is TGTGCCAGCAGCTTATCCGGGACGGGGGAGACCCAGTACTTC. Its translation: CASSLSGTGETQYF.

The chain joins TRBV28 to TRBJ1-1, with D hard to call. Germline V CDR1 and CDR2: MDHEN, SYDVKM. This CDR3 region has 14 residues. Trimming shortened V by 10 bases and J by 2 bases, and 17 bases separated the two germline ends. The CDR3 is CATTTIQKNTEAFF. DNA for the CDR3: TGTGCCACCACAACGATACAAAAAAACACTGAAGCTTTCTTT.

The chain uses TRBV7-2 and TRBJ2-7, with TRBD2 matching over 9 bases. The CDR3 covers 16 residues. CDR1 is SGHTA, CDR2 FQGNSA, per germline. J gave up 2 bases and V 5 bases, and 10 bases lay outside the gene matches. Here the CDR3 reads CASSRRTSELTYEQYF. DNA of the CDR3: TGTGCCAGCAGCCGCAGGACTAGCGAACTAACCTACGAGCAGTACTTC.

Comments on this clonotype: This likely comes from a read error, as the CDR3 has no conserved phenylalanine or tryptophan at its end. V is TRBV4-1 and J is TRBJ2-7; D gene ambiguous. Germline V gene data show CDR1 as MGHRA and CDR2 as YSYEKL. V was pared by 0 bases and J by 0 bases, with 3 bases between. This CDR3 region has 13 residues. CDR3 residues: CASSQDRSYEQYS. In nucleotides, the CDR3 is TGCGCCAGCAGCCAAGATCGCTCCTACGAGCAGTACTCC.

To note about this clonotype: A much larger clone lies one base from this, so it may be a read error. This chain connects TRBV28 to TRBJ2-7; D could derive from TRBD1 or TRBD2 (5 bases each). From germline, CDR1 is MDHEN and CDR2 SYDVKM. CDR3 size: 13 residues. This CDR3 reads CASNPGPNYGQYF. DNA of the CDR3: TGTGCCAGCAACCCGGGACCTAACTACGGGCAGTACTTC.

Ten or more counts support this clonotype. This rearrangement joins TRBV28 to TRBJ1-2; TRBD1 matches 8 bases. V lost 1 base, J lost 0 bases, and 7 bases stayed unmatched. The CDR3 has 17 amino acids. The germline V gene encodes CDR1 MDHEN and CDR2 SYDVKM. CDR3 sequence reads: CASSLFPSTGANYGYTF. Written as DNA, the CDR3 is TGTGCCAGCAGTTTATTCCCCTCGACAGGGGCTAACTATGGCTACACCTTC.

This clonotype was seen ten or more times. The chain uses TRBV24-1 and TRBJ2-5; possibly TRBD1 or TRBD2 for D (6 bases each). Germline CDR1 KGHDR, CDR2 SFDVKD. V gave up 3 bases and J gave up 5 bases, with 9 bases separating them. The CDR3 extends over 13 amino acids. CDR3 DNA sequence: TGTGCCACCAGTGATGGGGGGCGGGAGACCCAGTACTTC. Residues: CATSDGGRETQYF.

This clonotype was seen ten or more times. The genes are TRBV3-1 and TRBJ1-1; D not resolved. Germline CDR1 and CDR2: LGHDT and YNNKEL (reference sequence). CDR3 size: 14 residues. Trimming pared 1 base from V and 5 bases from J, leaving 11 bases between. The CDR3 bases are TGTGCCAGCAGCCAAGGGGGTCGCGGGACTGAAGCTTTCTTT. Translation gives CASSQGGRGTEAFF.

This clonotype was counted between two and nine times. This sequence joins TRBV28 and TRBJ2-1; 8 nucleotides match TRBD2. Trimming at V came to 5 bases and at J to 6 bases, leaving 9 bases not matched to a gene. There are 15 residues in the CDR3. Germline V gene sequence: CDR1 MDHEN, CDR2 SYDVKM. This chain's CDR3 is CASSGIAGTINEQFF. CDR3 in DNA: TGTGCCAGCAGTGGAATAGCGGGAACTATCAATGAGCAGTTCTTC.

About this clonotype itself: A much larger clonotype is one base distant, so this may be a read error. This chain connects TRBV20-1 to TRBJ2-3; 13 bases agree with TRBD2. This CDR3 comprises 17 residues. Germline CDR1 reads DFQATT; CDR2 reads SNEGSKA (reference sequence). The CDR3 DNA is TGCGGTGCTCAGCCCCCACTAGCGGGAGGGGGCACAGATACGCAGTATTTT. It specifies CGAQPPLAGGGTDTQYF.

This clonotype was detected many times. The chain employs TRBV20-1 and TRBJ2-3; 13 nucleotides agree with TRBD2. CDR3 length equals 15 residues. The germline gives CDR1 DFQATT, CDR2 SNEGSKA (reference sequence). The V segment lost 7 bases and the J segment 3 bases; nucleotides outside the gene matches: 7. CDR3 protein: CSVQGLAGSTDTQYF. CDR3 nucleotides: TGCAGTGTCCAGGGACTAGCGGGAAGTACAGATACGCAGTATTTT.

The V and J genes are TRBV19 and TRBJ2-7; D is possibly TRBD1 (5 bases). CDR3 length: 13 amino acids. V lost 3 bases, J lost 4 bases, and 10 bases lay in between. The germline gives CDR1 LNHDA, CDR2 SQIVND (reference sequence). The CDR3 nucleotides read TGTGCCAGTAGTATTGGGCCAGGGTACGAGCAGTACTTC. This codes for CASSIGPGYEQYF.

This clonotype was counted between two and nine times. This chain links TRBV28 with TRBJ1-4; TRBD1 might be the D (5 bases). Trimming stripped 2 bases from V and 7 bases from J, with 17 bases between. The germline gives CDR1 MDHEN, CDR2 SYDVKM. The CDR3 is 16 residues long. The CDR3 spells CASSLRRIGTSEKLFF. CDR3 DNA: TGTGCCAGCAGTTTACGCCGCATCGGGACCAGTGAAAAACTGTTTTTT. Full variable domain (missing parts from reference TRBV28 and TRBJ1-4): DVKVTQSSRYLVKRTGEKVFLECVQDMDHENMFWYRQDPGLGLRLIYFSYDVKMKEKGDIPEGYSVSREKKERFSLILESASTNQTSMYLCASSLRRIGTSEKLFFGSGTQLSVL.

There are many counts of this clonotype. The chain combines TRBV28 with TRBJ2-7; perhaps TRBD2 as D (5 bases). V dropped 3 bases and J dropped 5 bases, with 14 bases sitting between them. This CDR3 spans 14 amino acids. The germline V gene has CDR1 MDHEN and CDR2 SYDVKM. The CDR3 is CASSFPGAGDEQYF. The CDR3 nucleotides read TGTGCCAGCAGTTTCCCCGGAGCCGGGGACGAGCAGTACTTC.

In regard to this clonotype: A much larger clone lies a single base off, so this may be a read error. The V call is TRBV29-1, the J call TRBJ2-7; 8 nucleotides match TRBD1. J lost 1 base, V lost 7 bases, and 3 bases had no gene match. The CDR3 extends over 12 amino acids. The germline V gene encodes CDR1 SQVTM and CDR2 ANQGSEA. The chain's CDR3 is CSAWTGSYEQYF. Written as DNA, the CDR3 is TGCAGCGCCTGGACAGGGTCCTACGAGCAGTACTTC.

This clonotype has a count of ten or more. The chain couples TRBV28 to TRBJ2-5, with D perhaps being TRBD1 or TRBD2 (5 bases each). The CDR3 loop spans 14 amino acids. The germline V and J ends were trimmed by 3 bases and 9 bases, with 17 bases remaining between them. Germline CDR1 MDHEN, CDR2 SYDVKM. CDR3 nucleotide sequence: TGTGCCAGCAGTTTGGGGCAAACCGTGGAGGCCCAGTACTTC. Amino acid sequence: CASSLGQTVEAQYF.

This clonotype showed up just a few times. It may be a read error: a sequence one base away is much more abundant. The rearrangement uses TRBV5-1 and TRBJ2-1; 10 bases are shared with TRBD1. Per germline, CDR1 SGHRS and CDR2 YFSETQ. The ends lost 0 bases at V and 5 bases at J; junction bases unmatched: 8. The CDR3 contains 17 residues. CDR3: CASSLAPETGGHNEQFF. CDR3 DNA sequence: TGCGCCAGCAGCTTGGCGCCCGAGACAGGGGGCCACAATGAGCAGTTCTTC.

In its sample, this clonotype was seen a few times. The chain uses TRBV11-3 and TRBJ2-2, with 8 nucleotides matching TRBD2. Per germline, CDR1 SGHNT and CDR2 YENEEA. V shed 5 bases and J 0 bases; nucleotides not matched to a gene: 5. CDR3 size: 16 residues. The CDR3 DNA reads TGTGCCAGCAGCCCCCGACTAGCGTCGAACACCGGGGAGCTGTTTTTT. Translated, it gives CASSPRLASNTGELFF.